This TCR beta chain derives from a study of technical replicates of blood from a few donors. Clones were read by immunoSEQ multiplex PCR, and TCRdb kept only the in-frame ones, dropping some. The table has some 80,000 clones, approximately 95% seen once. The CDR3 consists of 17 residues. V was trimmed by 3 bases and J by 0 bases, leaving 15 bases between them. Germline loops: CDR1 MGHRA, CDR2 YSYEKL. The chain couples TRBV4-1 to TRBJ2-1, with a possible D match to TRBD2 (6 bases). The sequence derives from a human donor in good health. The sample consisted of T cells isolated from PBMCs. CDR3 protein: CASSQGGARSSYNEQFF. DNA of the CDR3: TGCGCCAGCAGCCAGGGCGGGGCTAGGAGCTCCTACAATGAGCAGTTCTTC.